Included here is one T cell receptor beta chain sequence, with context. The data derive from a study of cytomegalovirus exposure and HLA in healthy donors. Here immunoSEQ multiplex PCR was the method, and the copy in TCRdb shows in-frame clones only, minus some. Of over 200,000 clones listed, roughly 91% are singletons. The CDR3 loop spans 15 amino acids. V was shortened by 6 bases and J by 6 bases, with 20 bases between the two germline ends. CDR1 KGHSH and CDR2 LQKENI come from the germline V gene. The rearrangement links TRBV18 to TRBJ1-1; D may be TRBD1 (5 bases). Sequencing was performed on PBMCs. The TCR originated in a woman younger than 35 in good health and CMV-seropositive. CDR3 loop: CASSPSRAVQSEAFF. The CDR3, as DNA: TGTGCCAGCTCCCCATCCAGGGCGGTCCAATCTGAAGCTTTCTTT.